The entry below gives a single T cell receptor beta chain sequence along with its context. This sample is drawn from a study of cytomegalovirus exposure and HLA in healthy donors. The CDR3 has 13 residues. V gave up 4 bases and J gave up 1 base, with 7 bases separating them. Germline V lookup: CDR1 SNHLY, CDR2 FYNNEI. Use of 60 Vbeta and 13 Jbeta primers characterized the PCR. TCRdb keeps only in-frame clones here, not all; method: immunoSEQ multiplex PCR. The sample carries 100,000 to 150,000 clones, about three quarters recorded once. The sequenced material came from PBMCs. This receptor was taken from a woman aged 40 to 50 in good health and CMV-seronegative. The chain combines TRBV2 with TRBJ1-1; D is uncertain. The CDR3 region is CASSVEENTEAFF. The CDR3 DNA reads TGTGCCAGCAGTGTAGAGGAGAACACTGAAGCTTTCTTT.